The present TCR beta chain was sequenced within a study of T-cell reconstitution after alpha-beta-depleted transplantation in children. Trimming left V 5 bases short and J 5 bases short, with 13 bases between. There are 13 residues in the CDR3. Looked up from germline, CDR1 is SQVTM and CDR2 is ANQGSEA. Unique molecular identifiers were used in preparing the TCRbeta library. TCRdb ran MiXCR on the PCR reads and lists one entry per CDR3 protein. The sample contains roughly 590,000 distinct CDR3 sequences, approximately 15% of which appear only once. The sequence was obtained from a human donor who donated a stem cell graft to a child with acute myeloid leukemia. The V call is TRBV29-1, the J call TRBJ1-5; D is undetermined. The material sequenced was PBMCs from the stem cell graft donor, taken from the stem cell graft. The CDR3 is CSVTVGLYQPQHF. CDR3 in DNA: TGCAGCGTTACCGTCGGACTTTATCAGCCCCAGCATTTT.